This is a list of T cell receptor beta chains from one sample in a study of PD-1 blockade in classical Hodgkin lymphoma. Profiled with immunoSEQ multiplex PCR; TCRdb holds only in-frame clones, not every one. The sample lists some 30,000 clones; approximately 90% were seen once. Sequenced material: CD4+ T cells from blood, taken before the fourth cycle of nivolumab. These receptors were obtained from a human donor with classical Hodgkin lymphoma. Both conserved end residues are part of each CDR3. D genes are given only for firm matches. Clone size appears in some rows only: once, few, many, or a class for an expanded clone.

D gene: .
V gene: TRBV6-5
J gene: TRBJ2-7
clone size: .
CDR3 DNA: TGTGCCAGCAGCACGGGAGCCTACGAGCAGTACTTC
CDR3 protein: CASSTGAYEQYF

D gene: .
V gene: TRBV6-1
J gene: TRBJ2-4
clone size: .
CDR3 DNA: TGTGCCAGCAGTGCGGGAGTCGGAACACAGTACTTC
CDR3 protein: CASSAGVGTQYF

D gene: .
V gene: TRBV2
J gene: TRBJ1-2
clone size: .
CDR3 DNA: TGTGCCAGCAGTGAATTAGGGGGTGGACCTAACTATGGCTACACCTTC
CDR3 protein: CASSELGGGPNYGYTF

D gene: .
V gene: TRBV21-1
J gene: TRBJ2-3
clone size: .
CDR3 DNA: TGTGCCAGCAGTGGCCCGGTGGCAGATACGCAGTATTTT
CDR3 protein: CASSGPVADTQYF

D gene: .
V gene: TRBV7-9
J gene: TRBJ2-1
clone size: .
CDR3 DNA: TGTGCCAGCAGCCACCAACTAGGGAATGAGCAGTTCTTC
CDR3 protein: CASSHQLGNEQFF

D gene: TRBD1
V gene: TRBV7-9
J gene: TRBJ1-1
clone size: .
CDR3 DNA: TGTGCCAGCAGCTTAGGGTTCGGACAGGGAGTGGCTTTCTTT
CDR3 protein: CASSLGFGQGVAFF

D gene: .
V gene: TRBV11-3
J gene: TRBJ2-1
clone size: .
CDR3 DNA: TGTGCCAGCAGCATCCCAGGGGGGGAGCAGTTCTTC
CDR3 protein: CASSIPGGEQFF

D gene: TRBD2
V gene: TRBV27
J gene: TRBJ2-5
clone size: .
CDR3 DNA: TGTGCCAGCAGCCCCGGGACTAGCGGCCTCGGTCCTAGAGGGACCCAGTACTTC
CDR3 protein: CASSPGTSGLGPRGTQYF

D gene: .
V gene: TRBV27
J gene: TRBJ1-3
clone size: .
CDR3 DNA: TGTGCCAGCAGGCAAAACAGGGAGAGCTCTGGAAACACCATATATTTT
CDR3 protein: CASRQNRESSGNTIYF

D gene: .
V gene: TRBV5-4
J gene: TRBJ2-4
clone size: .
CDR3 DNA: TGTGCCAGCAGCACCGGGTCGGGGTTTGCCAAAAACATTCAGTACTTC
CDR3 protein: CASSTGSGFAKNIQYF

D gene: TRBD1
V gene: TRBV7-6
J gene: TRBJ2-7
clone size: .
CDR3 DNA: TGTGCCAGCAGCGTATACAGGGGAAACCACGAGCAGTACTTC
CDR3 protein: CASSVYRGNHEQYF

D gene: .
V gene: TRBV6-1
J gene: TRBJ1-1
clone size: .
CDR3 DNA: TGTGCCAGCAAGAGAGGGGGCACTGAAGCTTTCTTT
CDR3 protein: CASKRGGTEAFF

D gene: .
V gene: TRBV7-9
J gene: TRBJ1-2
clone size: few
CDR3 DNA: TGTGCCAGCAGCTTCCAGGGGATGGATGGCTACACCTTC
CDR3 protein: CASSFQGMDGYTF

D gene: .
V gene: TRBV6-5
J gene: TRBJ1-2
clone size: .
CDR3 DNA: TGTGCCAGCAACGAAGCCGGGGCTAACTATGGCTACACCTTC
CDR3 protein: CASNEAGANYGYTF

D gene: TRBD1
V gene: TRBV7-9
J gene: TRBJ2-3
clone size: .
CDR3 DNA: TGTGCCAGCAGCGCCTCCGGGACAGCGCGTATTTACACAGATACGCAGTATTTT
CDR3 protein: CASSASGTARIYTDTQYF

D gene: .
V gene: TRBV29-1
J gene: TRBJ1-1
clone size: few
CDR3 DNA: TGCAGCGTTGATGAAGGGTCTGCTGAAGCTTTCTTT
CDR3 protein: CSVDEGSAEAFF

D gene: .
V gene: TRBV9
J gene: TRBJ1-1
clone size: .
CDR3 DNA: TGTGCCAGCAGCGTAGGCAGGGCGATGAACACTGAAGCTTTCTTT
CDR3 protein: CASSVGRAMNTEAFF

D gene: .
V gene: TRBV18
J gene: TRBJ2-2
clone size: .
CDR3 DNA: TGTGCCAGCTCACCCCCGGACAGAACCGGGGAGCTGTTTTTT
CDR3 protein: CASSPPDRTGELFF

D gene: .
V gene: TRBV6-5
J gene: TRBJ1-2
clone size: .
CDR3 DNA: TGTGCCAGCAGTTACTCGAAGGCTCTTTATGGCTACACCTTC
CDR3 protein: CASSYSKALYGYTF

D gene: TRBD1
V gene: TRBV2
J gene: TRBJ1-5
clone size: once
CDR3 DNA: TGTGCCAGCAGCGTACAGGGGTCGGGCAATCAGCCCCAGCATTTT
CDR3 protein: CASSVQGSGNQPQHF

D gene: .
V gene: TRBV28
J gene: TRBJ1-5
clone size: .
CDR3 DNA: TGTGCCAGCAGTCGACCGAGGGACCGAGTAGCTAGCAATCAGCCCCAGCATTTT
CDR3 protein: CASSRPRDRVASNQPQHF

D gene: .
V gene: TRBV6-1
J gene: TRBJ2-1
clone size: .
CDR3 DNA: TGTGCCAGCAGTGGTTTAGGCGGGAAGTCGAGCTCCTACAATGAGCAGTTCTTC
CDR3 protein: CASSGLGGKSSSYNEQFF

D gene: .
V gene: TRBV7-9
J gene: TRBJ1-1
clone size: once
CDR3 DNA: TGTGCCAGCAGCCCAACCGCCGGGGGGGCGAACACTGAAGCTTTCTTT
CDR3 protein: CASSPTAGGANTEAFF

D gene: .
V gene: TRBV11-2
J gene: TRBJ2-7
clone size: .
CDR3 DNA: TGTGCCAGCAGCTTAATCGACTTGGGAGGCTACGAGCAGTACTTC
CDR3 protein: CASSLIDLGGYEQYF

D gene: .
V gene: TRBV28
J gene: TRBJ1-1
clone size: .
CDR3 DNA: TGTGCCAGCACCCATCCGCTCGGAGTGGGTTCGAACACTGAAGCTTTCTTT
CDR3 protein: CASTHPLGVGSNTEAFF

D gene: .
V gene: TRBV18
J gene: TRBJ2-7
clone size: once
CDR3 DNA: TGTGCCAGCTCACCACCCATAGGACAACCATGGTACGAGCAGTACTTC
CDR3 protein: CASSPPIGQPWYEQYF

D gene: .
V gene: TRBV6-1
J gene: TRBJ1-1
clone size: .
CDR3 DNA: TGTGCCAGCAGTCCAATCTCGGGGTATTCCACTGAAGCTTTCTTT
CDR3 protein: CASSPISGYSTEAFF

D gene: TRBD1
V gene: TRBV6-1
J gene: TRBJ1-4
clone size: once
CDR3 DNA: TGTGCCAGCAGTGAGACAGGGGTTAATGAAAAACTGTTTTTT
CDR3 protein: CASSETGVNEKLFF

D gene: .
V gene: TRBV10-3
J gene: TRBJ1-5
clone size: .
CDR3 DNA: TGTGCCATCAGTGAGTCCCAGAATAGCAATCAGCCCCAGCATTTT
CDR3 protein: CAISESQNSNQPQHF

D gene: TRBD2
V gene: TRBV5-1
J gene: TRBJ2-7
clone size: .
CDR3 DNA: TGCGCCAGCAGCTTGTCGAGCGGGACTTCCTACGAGCAGTACTTC
CDR3 protein: CASSLSSGTSYEQYF

D gene: TRBD1
V gene: TRBV5-1
J gene: TRBJ1-1
clone size: .
CDR3 DNA: TGCGCCAGCAAGGGACAGGTCTTACGTGAAGCTTTCTTT
CDR3 protein: CASKGQVLREAFF

D gene: .
V gene: TRBV6-5
J gene: TRBJ2-7
clone size: .
CDR3 DNA: TGTGCCAGCGCAATAGGGAGTATGGCCTACGAGCAGTACTTC
CDR3 protein: CASAIGSMAYEQYF

D gene: .
V gene: TRBV15
J gene: TRBJ2-3
clone size: .
CDR3 DNA: TGTGCCACCAGCTACCGGGTGCGGGCAGATACGCAGTATTTT
CDR3 protein: CATSYRVRADTQYF

D gene: TRBD1
V gene: TRBV30
J gene: TRBJ1-5
clone size: .
CDR3 DNA: TGTGCCTGGAGTGGGACAGGGACTCAGCCCCAGCATTTT
CDR3 protein: CAWSGTGTQPQHF

D gene: TRBD1
V gene: TRBV7-6
J gene: TRBJ1-1
clone size: .
CDR3 DNA: TGTGCCAGCAGCAAGGGACAGGGAGGGGCTGAAGCTTTCTTT
CDR3 protein: CASSKGQGGAEAFF

D gene: TRBD2
V gene: TRBV30
J gene: TRBJ2-7
clone size: .
CDR3 DNA: TGTGCCTGGACCCGGGGGGAGGTCGAGCAGTACTTC
CDR3 protein: CAWTRGEVEQYF

D gene: .
V gene: TRBV11-3
J gene: TRBJ2-3
clone size: .
CDR3 DNA: TGTGCCAGCAGCTTCGGCCAGGAGGGAACAGATACGCAGTATTTT
CDR3 protein: CASSFGQEGTDTQYF